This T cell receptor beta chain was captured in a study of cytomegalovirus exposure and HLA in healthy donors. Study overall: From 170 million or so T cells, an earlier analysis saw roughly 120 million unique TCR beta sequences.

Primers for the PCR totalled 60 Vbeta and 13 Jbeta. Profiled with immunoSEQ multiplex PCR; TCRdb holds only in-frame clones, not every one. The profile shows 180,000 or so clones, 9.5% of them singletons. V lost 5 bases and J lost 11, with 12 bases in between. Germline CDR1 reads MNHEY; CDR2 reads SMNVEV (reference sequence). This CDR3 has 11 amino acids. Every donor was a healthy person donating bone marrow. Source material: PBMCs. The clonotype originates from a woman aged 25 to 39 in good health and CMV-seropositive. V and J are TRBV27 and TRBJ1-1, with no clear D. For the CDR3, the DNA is TGTGCCAGCAGTCTCGGCTCGGAGGCTTTCTTT. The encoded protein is CASSLGSEAFF.